The sequence of this T cell receptor beta chain was determined in a study of T cells in Graves' hyperthyroidism and ophthalmopathy (dated by TCRdb to the late 2010s). For the wider study: Peripheral blood samples were taken at initial diagnosis, before any treatment was given. To identify distinguishing TCR V-J signatures, a discovery cohort of about 100 patients was used, comprising 43 with Graves' ophthalmopathy and about 59 with stable Graves' hyperthyroidism. An independent validation cohort of under 20 hyperthyroidism patients and about 15 patients who later progressed to ophthalmopathy tested prospective prediction of ophthalmopathy. For training and testing, the 100 or so patients in the discovery cohort were randomly divided in a 7:3 ratio. In addition, the study compared T-cell repertoires in thyroid tissue and in blood from about six Graves' hyperthyroidism patients. After sampling, hyperthyroidism patients received methimazole starting at 30 mg daily, and ophthalmopathy patients received high-dose intravenous methylprednisolone. The paper describes TCR Vbeta CDR3 sequencing of fewer than 150 peripheral blood samples, made up of roughly 40 ophthalmopathy patients, more than 70 hyperthyroidism patients and 17 progressor patients.

What the work shows at the level of the full study, not this receptor alone: Blood samples also contained most of the expanded thyroid clonotypes (frequency above 0.001), which suggests that blood repertoires may reflect thyroid immune responses. Sample size was not statistically predetermined, and blinding of investigators to group allocation was not performed. A 13 V-J signature model separated ophthalmopathy from stable hyperthyroidism, with over 85% sensitivity and around 84% specificity in cross-validation and 80%/75% in testing. In validation, progression to ophthalmopathy was predicted by the model with about 70% sensitivity and 72% to 85% specificity, a median of roughly six months before onset.

Stable Graves' hyperthyroidism was defined as the absence of progression to ophthalmopathy over 18 months of follow-up. Hyperthyroidism patients were aged 18 to 65 years and newly diagnosed, with disease duration of less than 2 months. The study excluded patients with uncontrolled infections, other autoimmune diseases, pregnancy or lactation. Diagnoses relied on clinical symptoms, serum thyroxine and TRAb, thyroid ultrasound and orbital computed tomography. PBMCs were separated from roughly 9.6 ml of fresh peripheral blood using Ficoll-Paque density gradient centrifugation. Trizol reagent was used to extract total RNA, and RNA quality was then checked on an Agilent 2100 Bioanalyzer. Measured from the cysteine to the phenylalanine, the CDR3 is 15 residues long. Just the 45-base CDR3 DNA is kept, in frame starting at base 1. The junction shows trimming of 4 bases on V and 6 bases on J, plus 18 bases between the germline ends.

This clonotype was seen many times. Its antigen remains unidentified. The record has no base qualities; no much larger clone is one base away. TCR beta CDR3 regions were amplified from RNA transcripts. The first round of RT-PCR for the TCR CDR3 was performed with the HTBI primer set and the Qiagen OneStep RT-PCR kit. The libraries were constructed in a second round of multiplex PCR and then size-selected and purified. Sequencing of the libraries was done on an Illumina HiSeq2000 using paired-end 100 bp reads. As for how the authors treated the data: SOAPnuke was used to process the raw data, with reads discarded if the reads contained adapters or uncalled bases, had a mean Phred below 15, or lacked an exact constant-primer or identifier match. High-quality paired reads were merged with COPE v1.2.5, and unique nucleotide sequences were defined as clonotypes. MiTCR v1.1 was used to align clonotypes to the IMGT TRBV, TRBD and TRBJ reference segments. Only V-J combinations with frequency above 0.0001, covering roughly 99% of repertoires, were analysed. A TCS score was defined as the ratio of F50 (clonal expansion) to E x V (chaos), with BLOSUM62-based TCRdist applied between CDR3 peptides within each V-J. Welch's t-statistics and random forest reduced fewer than 600 V-J features to 10 to 15, which were used in a naive Bayes classifier (R e1071). Clones were called with MiXCR by TCRdb after fastp trimmed the public reads at Q25, and only in-frame beta chains were retained. Records with the same CDR3 protein are collapsed into one entry carrying the most frequent genes and DNA. These V and J calls are TCRdb output, not the study's own analysis. The sample table lists about 500,000 distinct CDR3 sequences, 16% of them with a count of one. 15% to 20% of the sample lies in the top ten.

The sequencing sample was made of blood. The chain is assembled from TRBV12-3 or TRBV12-4 and TRBJ1-1, with a weak D call of TRBD1 (6 bases match). This clonotype originated in a woman under 30 with Graves' hyperthyroidism. The CDR3 reads CASSSRAPGGAEAFF. The nucleotides read TGTGCCAGCAGTTCCAGGGCCCCGGGGGGCGCTGAAGCTTTCTTT.